Below are 17 T cell receptor beta chains sequenced from a single sample in a study of T cell responses to AZD1222 COVID-19 vaccine. TCRdb's copy holds only in-frame clones and misses some; the assay was immunoSEQ multiplex PCR. In the table there are about 160,000 clones, less than 95% of which are singletons. The starting material was peripheral blood, obtained on day 0 of AZD1222 vaccination. These receptors came from an adult in good health.

This chain uses TRBV2 with TRBJ2-1; D may be TRBD2 (5 bases). Germline-derived CDR1 and CDR2 are SNHLY and FYNNEI. Between the trimmed V and J ends, which lost 7 bases and 2 bases, there was a span of 12 bases. The CDR3 loop spans 14 amino acids. CDR3: CASNDPGTYNEQFF. The CDR3 bases are TGTGCCAGCAACGATCCGGGAACCTACAATGAGCAGTTCTTC.

The chain recombines TRBV7-9 with TRBJ2-3, with 10 bases that match TRBD2. V lost 2 bases, J lost 4 bases, and 3 bases stayed unmatched. CDR1 is SEHNR, CDR2 FQNEAQ, per germline (reference sequence). The CDR3 sequence is 15 residues long. The CDR3 reads CASSLSGGAADTQYF. CDR3 in DNA: TGTGCCAGCAGCTTAAGCGGGGGGGCGGCAGATACGCAGTATTTT.

V and J are TRBV27 and TRBJ1-5; D gene ambiguous. Trimming removed 6 bases from V and 5 bases from J, with 11 bases in between. Per germline, CDR1 MNHEY and CDR2 SMNVEV (reference sequence). This CDR3 has 13 amino acids. CDR3 DNA: TGTGCCAGCAGCGGGGATTCCGATCAGCCCCAGCATTTT. This sequence encodes CASSGDSDQPQHF.

Only one count was recorded for this clone. The V gene is TRBV10-2, the J gene TRBJ1-5, with D hard to call. This CDR3 has 15 residues. V lost 3 bases, J lost 7 bases, and 16 bases lay in between. Germline CDR1 and CDR2: WSHSY and SAAADI. The DNA of the CDR3 is TGCGCCAGCAGTGATCCTGGTCGGACCAAGCAGCCCCAGCATTTT. Encoded protein: CASSDPGRTKQPQHF.

This chain connects TRBV23-1 to TRBJ2-5; no reliable D call. TRBV23-1 has ORF status, its function being uncertain. The CDR3 loop spans 15 amino acids. With 8 bases removed from V and 4 bases from J, the gap between germline ends came to 20 bases. CDR3 loop: CASHRHGQLRETQYF. In nucleotides, the CDR3 is TGCGCCAGCCATCGGCACGGGCAATTACGAGAGACCCAGTACTTC.

The chain links TRBV5-1 to TRBJ1-2, with D tentatively TRBD1 (5 bases). CDR1 and CDR2 (germline): SGHRS, YFSETQ. V lost 0 bases to trimming and J lost 2 bases, with 8 bases between them. The CDR3 spans 14 residues. CDR3 in amino acids: CASSLDTGNYGYTF. The CDR3 nucleotides are TGCGCCAGCAGCTTGGATACAGGAAACTATGGCTACACCTTC.

The chain uses TRBV11-3 and TRBJ2-3, with 10 nucleotides matching TRBD2. The CDR3 is 15 amino acids. Losses at the gene ends were 5 bases for V and 1 base for J; bases not matched to a gene: 3. Looked up from germline, CDR1 is SGHNT and CDR2 is YENEEA. The CDR3 bases are TGTGCCAGCAGCCCGGGGACTAGCGGCACAGATACGCAGTATTTT. This codes for CASSPGTSGTDTQYF.

V gene TRBV7-8 combines with J gene TRBJ2-1, with D possibly TRBD2 on 5 matching bases. The V end was cut by 5 bases, the J end by 0 bases, with 11 bases between. Germline lookup yields CDR1 SGHVS and CDR2 FQNEAQ. The CDR3 consists of 15 residues. Here the CDR3 reads CASSPISGSYNEQFF. CDR3 DNA: TGTGCCAGCAGCCCCATCAGCGGCTCCTACAATGAGCAGTTCTTC.

The chain is built from TRBV7-2 and TRBJ2-3; the D is unclear. Germline V lookup: CDR1 SGHTA, CDR2 FQGNSA. V lost 1 base to trimming and J lost 4 bases, with 9 bases between them. CDR3 length equals 14 residues. CDR3 amino acids: CASSLVGSPDTQYF. The DNA for the CDR3 is TGTGCCAGCAGCTTAGTTGGCTCCCCAGATACGCAGTATTTT.

The rearrangement links TRBV13 to TRBJ1-1; 7 bases are a match to TRBD1. V gave up 5 bases and J gave up 4 bases; unmatched junction bases: 25. This CDR3 spans 20 amino acids. Germline values: CDR1 PRHDT, CDR2 FYEKMQ (reference sequence). This CDR3 reads CASSLYVGYLGDRDGTEAFF. The CDR3 region has the DNA TGTGCCAGCAGCCTATACGTGGGGTATTTGGGGGACAGAGATGGCACTGAAGCTTTCTTT.

In the case of this clone: The same CDR3 arises from other DNA sequences in this sample as well. V and J are TRBV29-1 and TRBJ1-1, with D unclear. Trimming cost V 4 bases and J 2 bases, with 5 bases left between them. The CDR3 is made up of 11 amino acids. CDR1 SQVTM and CDR2 ANQGSEA come from the germline V gene. CDR3 sequence: CSVVSNTEAFF. CDR3 bases: TGCAGCGTTGTATCCAACACTGAAGCTTTCTTT.

The rearrangement uses TRBV7-9 and TRBJ1-2; D remains unclear. CDR1 and CDR2 from the germline V gene are SEHNR and FQNEAQ (reference sequence). Trimming took 3 bases from V and 0 from J, leaving 11 bases between them. The CDR3 runs to 15 residues. The DNA of the CDR3 is TGTGCCAGCAGCTTTAACCTGGGTGCTAACTATGGCTACACCTTC. It yields the protein CASSFNLGANYGYTF.

The rearrangement joins TRBV2 to TRBJ1-2, with D perhaps TRBD1 (5 bases). The V gene lost 6 bases and the J gene lost 4 bases, with 18 bases spanning the gap. This CDR3 has 15 residues. The germline V gene encodes CDR1 SNHLY and CDR2 FYNNEI. In DNA, the CDR3 is TGTGCCAGCAGGGAAACAGGCCCACTGGGCTATGGCTACACCTTC. It is translated as CASRETGPLGYGYTF.

The chain recombines TRBV28 with TRBJ1-2, with unresolved D. The CDR3 is 13 amino acids. Trimming cost V 2 bases and J 5 bases, with 9 bases left between them. CDR1 is MDHEN and CDR2 is SYDVKM in the germline V gene. The CDR3: CASSLPVRYGYTF. CDR3 bases: TGTGCCAGCAGTTTACCCGTGCGGTATGGCTACACCTTC.

The gene calls are TRBV19 and TRBJ2-3; D might be TRBD1 (6 bases). The CDR3 length is 13 residues. Germline V gives CDR1 LNHDA, CDR2 SQIVND (reference sequence). With 5 bases removed from V and 11 bases from J, the gap between germline ends came to 17 bases. The CDR3 DNA follows: TGTGCCAGTAGTCCAGGACAGCCTCGGAGGCAGTATTTT. This encodes CASSPGQPRRQYF.

This chain connects TRBV7-9 to TRBJ1-2; D gene uncertain. CDR3 length: 13 amino acids. The V gene's germline CDR1 is SEHNR and CDR2 FQNEAQ (reference sequence). Trimming took off 3 bases at V and 8 bases at J, with 13 bases between the two ends. CDR3 protein: CASSLPDKRGYTF. The CDR3 nucleotides read TGTGCCAGCAGCTTGCCCGACAAAAGGGGCTACACCTTC.

This clone was detected a few times. The chain recombines TRBV6-4 with TRBJ1-6; D is unresolved. Trimming took off 6 bases at V and 5 bases at J, with 11 bases between the two ends. Germline V CDR1 and CDR2: MRHNA, SNTAGT. The CDR3 is 14 residues long. CDR3 nucleotide sequence: TGTGCCAGCAGACCCCTATCAGATAATTCACCCCTCCACTTT. Amino acids: CASRPLSDNSPLHF.